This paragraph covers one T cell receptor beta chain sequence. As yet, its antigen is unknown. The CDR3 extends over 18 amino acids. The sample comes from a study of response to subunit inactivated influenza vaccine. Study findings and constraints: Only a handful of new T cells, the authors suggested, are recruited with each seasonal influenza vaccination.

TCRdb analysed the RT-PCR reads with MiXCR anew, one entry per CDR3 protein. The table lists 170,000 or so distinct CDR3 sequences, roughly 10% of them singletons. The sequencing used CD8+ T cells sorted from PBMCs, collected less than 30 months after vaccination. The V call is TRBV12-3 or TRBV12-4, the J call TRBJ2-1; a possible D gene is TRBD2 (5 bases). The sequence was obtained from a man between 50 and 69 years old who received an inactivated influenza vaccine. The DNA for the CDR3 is TGTACCCGCAGTTTGGGTCAGATACTAGGGCACATAAACAATGAGCAGTTCTTC. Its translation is CTRSLGQILGHINNEQFF.